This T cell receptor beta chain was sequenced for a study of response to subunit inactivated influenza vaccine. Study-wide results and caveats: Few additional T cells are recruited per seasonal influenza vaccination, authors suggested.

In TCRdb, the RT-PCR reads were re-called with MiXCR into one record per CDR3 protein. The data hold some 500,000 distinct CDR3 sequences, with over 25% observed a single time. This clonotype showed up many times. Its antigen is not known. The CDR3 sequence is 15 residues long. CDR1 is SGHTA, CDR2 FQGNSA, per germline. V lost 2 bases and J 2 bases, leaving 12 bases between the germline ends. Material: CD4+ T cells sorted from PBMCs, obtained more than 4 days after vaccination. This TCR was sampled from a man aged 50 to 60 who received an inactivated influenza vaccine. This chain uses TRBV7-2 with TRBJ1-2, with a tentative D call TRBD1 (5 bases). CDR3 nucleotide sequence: TGTGCCAGCAGCTTAAGCCGGGGGGGAAACTATGGCTACACCTTC. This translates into CASSLSRGGNYGYTF.